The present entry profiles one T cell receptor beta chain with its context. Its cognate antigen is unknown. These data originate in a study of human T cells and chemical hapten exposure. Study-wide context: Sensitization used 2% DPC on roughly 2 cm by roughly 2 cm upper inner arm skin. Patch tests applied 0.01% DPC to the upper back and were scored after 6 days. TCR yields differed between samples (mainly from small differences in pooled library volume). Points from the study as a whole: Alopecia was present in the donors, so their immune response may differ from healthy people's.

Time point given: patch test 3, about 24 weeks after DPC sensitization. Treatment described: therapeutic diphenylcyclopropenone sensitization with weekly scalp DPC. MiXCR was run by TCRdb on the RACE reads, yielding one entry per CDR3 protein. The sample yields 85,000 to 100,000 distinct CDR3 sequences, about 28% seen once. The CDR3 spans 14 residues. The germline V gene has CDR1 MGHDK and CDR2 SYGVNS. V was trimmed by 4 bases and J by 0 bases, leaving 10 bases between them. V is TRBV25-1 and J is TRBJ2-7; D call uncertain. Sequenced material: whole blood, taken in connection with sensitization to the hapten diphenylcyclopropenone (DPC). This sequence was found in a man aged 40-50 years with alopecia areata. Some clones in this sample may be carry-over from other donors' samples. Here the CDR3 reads CASSVRTGSYEQYF. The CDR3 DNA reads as TGTGCCAGCAGTGTTCGGACCGGCTCCTACGAGCAGTACTTC.